This TCR beta chain was identified in a study of T-cell reconstitution after alpha-beta-depleted transplantation in children. This CDR3 comprises 12 residues. The J segment lost 15 bases and the V segment lost 6 bases, leaving 11 bases of the junction unmatched. Germline lookup yields CDR1 MNHNS and CDR2 SASEGT. A library of TCRbeta sequences, prepared with unique molecular identifiers, was generated. TCRdb reprocessed the PCR reads with MiXCR, giving one entry per CDR3 protein. There are some 490,000 distinct CDR3 sequences in the sample; roughly an eighth occur only once, and 4.5% to 6% lies in the top ten.

The chain links TRBV6-1 to TRBJ2-1; 7 positions agree with TRBD1. The sequencing used PBMCs from the stem cell graft donor, collected from the stem cell graft. The TCR sequence derives from a human donor who donated a stem cell graft to a child with combined immunodeficiency. DNA for the CDR3: TGTGCCAGCAGCCCTCACGAGGGGGCGCGGTTCTTC. Translation: CASSPHEGARFF.